This is a list of T cell receptor beta chains from one sample in a study of T cell responses to AZD1222 COVID-19 vaccine. The repertoire was sequenced with immunoSEQ multiplex PCR; TCRdb's copy has only in-frame clones and lacks some. Of under 150,000 clones listed, around 92% were seen once; the top ten hold roughly 3.5%. The sample in question was peripheral blood, obtained 28 days after the second AZD1222 dose. These receptors were obtained from an adult who received the AZD1222 COVID-19 vaccine. CDR3s leave out the opening cysteine and the closing phenylalanine or tryptophan. Clone size is shown for a subset of rows, as once, few, many or a class of expanded clone.

clone size: .
J gene: TRBJ2-4
V gene: TRBV15
CDR3 protein: ATSTRPQGAKNIQY

clone size: few
J gene: TRBJ1-2
V gene: TRBV7-9
CDR3 protein: ASSLAGDGGYT

clone size: .
J gene: TRBJ2-2
V gene: TRBV28
CDR3 protein: ASSPYVGELF

clone size: .
J gene: TRBJ2-1
V gene: TRBV6-5
CDR3 protein: ASSYGGTANEQF

clone size: .
J gene: TRBJ2-1
V gene: TRBV13
CDR3 protein: ASSRPHAAVGIYNEQF

clone size: .
J gene: TRBJ2-7
V gene: TRBV28
CDR3 protein: ASRSYTYEQY

clone size: .
J gene: TRBJ2-7
V gene: TRBV6-2/TRBV6-3
CDR3 protein: ASSPSDRESYSYEQY

clone size: .
J gene: TRBJ2-2
V gene: TRBV12-3/TRBV12-4
CDR3 protein: ASIQTVTGELF

clone size: .
J gene: TRBJ2-3
V gene: TRBV6-1
CDR3 protein: ASSEEPGQGTPDTQY

clone size: .
J gene: TRBJ1-4
V gene: TRBV9
CDR3 protein: ASSVDQGSAEKLF

clone size: .
J gene: TRBJ1-4
V gene: TRBV7-8
CDR3 protein: ASSSGPTVGELF

clone size: .
J gene: TRBJ1-3
V gene: TRBV6-2/TRBV6-3
CDR3 protein: ASSTGTGSGNTIY

clone size: once
J gene: TRBJ1-1
V gene: TRBV7-2
CDR3 protein: ASSTHARGTVNTEAF

clone size: .
J gene: TRBJ1-2
V gene: TRBV5-6
CDR3 protein: ASSWGVGFYGYT

clone size: .
J gene: TRBJ1-1
V gene: TRBV28
CDR3 protein: ASSLEDSEAF

clone size: .
J gene: TRBJ1-5
V gene: TRBV10-3
CDR3 protein: AISEATLSNQPQH

clone size: .
J gene: TRBJ1-3
V gene: TRBV2
CDR3 protein: ASRPTGSSGNTIY

clone size: .
J gene: TRBJ1-5
V gene: TRBV2
CDR3 protein: ASQGQSNQPQH

clone size: .
J gene: TRBJ2-1
V gene: TRBV9
CDR3 protein: ASSVGSGSSYNEQF

clone size: .
J gene: TRBJ2-7
V gene: TRBV5-1
CDR3 protein: ASSLSGGSTYEQY

clone size: .
J gene: TRBJ2-7
V gene: TRBV28
CDR3 protein: ASSLRDRGYEQY

clone size: once
J gene: TRBJ1-2
V gene: TRBV5-5
CDR3 protein: ASSLEWSNYGYT

clone size: .
J gene: TRBJ2-1
V gene: TRBV12-5
CDR3 protein: ASGLGSSYNEQF

clone size: .
J gene: TRBJ1-5
V gene: TRBV28
CDR3 protein: ASSRNVGNQPQH

clone size: .
J gene: TRBJ2-1
V gene: TRBV27
CDR3 protein: ASSLSLTRTYNEQF

clone size: .
J gene: TRBJ1-4
V gene: TRBV7-9
CDR3 protein: ASSSEGGGEKLF

clone size: .
J gene: TRBJ2-1
V gene: TRBV28
CDR3 protein: ASQNTANEQF

clone size: .
J gene: TRBJ1-5
V gene: TRBV30
CDR3 protein: AWSQDRGSNQPQH

clone size: .
J gene: TRBJ2-1
V gene: TRBV6-5
CDR3 protein: ASSPSRNEQF

clone size: once
J gene: TRBJ2-1
V gene: TRBV5-1
CDR3 protein: ASSDLGQGSYNEQF

clone size: .
J gene: TRBJ1-1
V gene: TRBV27
CDR3 protein: ASKTKEYTEAF

clone size: few
J gene: TRBJ2-7
V gene: TRBV6-6
CDR3 protein: ASSISLNQQY

clone size: .
J gene: TRBJ2-7
V gene: TRBV5-4
CDR3 protein: ASSSGTGRFRN

clone size: .
J gene: TRBJ2-5
V gene: TRBV7-8
CDR3 protein: ASGETQY

clone size: .
J gene: TRBJ1-4
V gene: TRBV24-1
CDR3 protein: ATSDSGQGPNEKLF

clone size: .
J gene: TRBJ1-1
V gene: TRBV28
CDR3 protein: ASTVERWGNEAF

clone size: .
J gene: TRBJ1-1
V gene: TRBV6-5
CDR3 protein: ATTPRRHLFTEAF

clone size: .
J gene: TRBJ1-5
V gene: TRBV5-1
CDR3 protein: ASSPTLTGGREPQH

clone size: .
J gene: TRBJ2-7
V gene: TRBV5-8
CDR3 protein: ASSRTGTAYEQY

clone size: .
J gene: TRBJ2-7
V gene: TRBV19
CDR3 protein: ASRSIGSGSYEQY

clone size: once
J gene: TRBJ2-1
V gene: TRBV9
CDR3 protein: ASSVASSVSSYNEQF

clone size: .
J gene: TRBJ2-1
V gene: TRBV3-1/TRBV3-2
CDR3 protein: ASSHTSLQF

clone size: .
J gene: TRBJ1-5
V gene: TRBV6-5
CDR3 protein: ASSIDSNQPQH

clone size: .
J gene: TRBJ2-3
V gene: TRBV11-2
CDR3 protein: ASSLRGGLSTDTQY